What follows describes a single T cell receptor beta chain. Its antigen is unidentified. This may come from a read error, since a much larger clone is one base off. The sample is drawn from a study of blood T cells in healthy people across ages. Study outcomes and limitations: Diversity was estimated from one million T cells, and these estimates were considered underestimates. Fewer expanded clones and more diversity marked long-lived versus aged donors. Per million T cells, the diversity of TCR beta decreased roughly linearly as age advanced.

A sample-barcoded 5' primer and a J-beta primer mix were used in a second PCR of roughly 6 to 11 cycles. TCRdb reprocessed the 5' RACE reads via MiXCR and lists one record per CDR3 protein. Of hundreds of thousands of distinct CDR3 sequences in the sample, 40% to 65% were seen once. V lost 8 bases and J lost 4; bases outside the gene matches: 8. Germline V gene sequence: CDR1 MNHEY, CDR2 SMNVEV (reference sequence). The CDR3 is 15 residues long. Staff drew approximately 9.7 milliliters of peripheral blood from each donor. What was sequenced was blood. This chain joins TRBV27 and TRBJ2-1, with 10 bases identical to TRBD1. The TCR originated in a woman of 80 years or more in good health. The DNA for the CDR3 is TGTGCCAGCGGCCCGGGACAGGGGAGATACAATGAGCAGTTCTTC. This encodes CASGPGQGRYNEQFF.